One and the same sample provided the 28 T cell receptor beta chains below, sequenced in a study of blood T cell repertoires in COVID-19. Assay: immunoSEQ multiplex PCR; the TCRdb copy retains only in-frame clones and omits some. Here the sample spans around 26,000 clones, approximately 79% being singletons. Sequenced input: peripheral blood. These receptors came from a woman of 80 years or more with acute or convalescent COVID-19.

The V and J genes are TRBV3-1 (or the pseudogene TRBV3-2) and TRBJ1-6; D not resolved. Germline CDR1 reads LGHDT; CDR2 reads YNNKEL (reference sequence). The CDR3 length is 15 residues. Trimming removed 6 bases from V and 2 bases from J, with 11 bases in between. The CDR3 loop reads CASSPHDTYNSPLHF. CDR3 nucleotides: TGTGCCAGCAGTCCCCACGACACCTATAATTCACCCCTCCACTTT.

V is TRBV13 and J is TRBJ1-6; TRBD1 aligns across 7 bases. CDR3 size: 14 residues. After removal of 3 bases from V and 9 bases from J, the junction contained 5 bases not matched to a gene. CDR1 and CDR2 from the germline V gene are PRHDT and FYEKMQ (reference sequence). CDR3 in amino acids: CASSLGTDTSPLHF. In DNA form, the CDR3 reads TGTGCCAGCAGCTTGGGGACAGACACTTCACCCCTCCACTTT. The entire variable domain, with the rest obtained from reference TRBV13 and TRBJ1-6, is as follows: AAGVIQSPRHLIKEKRETATLKCYPIPRHDTVYWYQQGPGQDPQFLISFYEKMQSDKGSIPDRFSAQQFSDYHSELNMSSLELGDSALYFCASSLGTDTSPLHFGNGTRLTVT.

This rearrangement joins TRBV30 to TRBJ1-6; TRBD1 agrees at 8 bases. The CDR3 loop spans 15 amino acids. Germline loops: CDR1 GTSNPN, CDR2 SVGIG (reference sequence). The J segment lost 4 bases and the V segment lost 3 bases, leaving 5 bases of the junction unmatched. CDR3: CAWRPRGQYNSPLHF. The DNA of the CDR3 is TGTGCCTGGAGACCCAGGGGGCAGTATAATTCACCCCTCCACTTT.

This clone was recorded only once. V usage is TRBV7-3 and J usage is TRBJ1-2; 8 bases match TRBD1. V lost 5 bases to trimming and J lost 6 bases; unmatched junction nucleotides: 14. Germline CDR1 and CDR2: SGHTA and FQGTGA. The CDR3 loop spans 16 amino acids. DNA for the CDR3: TGTGCCAGCAGCCTAGGGACAGGCCTAACCAGGGATGGCTACACCTTC. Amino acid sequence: CASSLGTGLTRDGYTF.

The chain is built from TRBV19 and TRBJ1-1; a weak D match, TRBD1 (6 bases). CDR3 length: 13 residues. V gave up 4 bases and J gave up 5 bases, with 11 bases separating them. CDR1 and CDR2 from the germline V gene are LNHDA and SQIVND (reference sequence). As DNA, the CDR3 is TGTGCCAGTAGTAAAGGGGGTATGACTGAAGCTTTCTTT. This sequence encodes CASSKGGMTEAFF.

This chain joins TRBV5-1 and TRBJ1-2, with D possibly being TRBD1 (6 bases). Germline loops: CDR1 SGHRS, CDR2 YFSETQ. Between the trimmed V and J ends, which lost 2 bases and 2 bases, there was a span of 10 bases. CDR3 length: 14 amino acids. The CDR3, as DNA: TGCGCCAGCAGCTTAGGGGGAGCGAACTATGGCTACACCTTC. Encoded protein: CASSLGGANYGYTF. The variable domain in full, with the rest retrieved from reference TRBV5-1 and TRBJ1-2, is KAGVTQTPRYLIKTRGQQVTLSCSPISGHRSVSWYQQTPGQGLQFLFEYFSETQRNKGNFPGRFSGRQFSNSRSEMNVSTLELGDSALYLCASSLGGANYGYTFGSGTRLTVV.

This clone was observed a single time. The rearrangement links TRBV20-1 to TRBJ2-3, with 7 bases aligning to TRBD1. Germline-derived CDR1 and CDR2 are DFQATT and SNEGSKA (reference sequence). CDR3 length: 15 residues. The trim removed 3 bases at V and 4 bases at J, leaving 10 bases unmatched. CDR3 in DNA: TGCAGTGCTAGTGTGACAGGGCGGGCAGCAGATACGCAGTATTTT. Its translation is CSASVTGRAADTQYF.

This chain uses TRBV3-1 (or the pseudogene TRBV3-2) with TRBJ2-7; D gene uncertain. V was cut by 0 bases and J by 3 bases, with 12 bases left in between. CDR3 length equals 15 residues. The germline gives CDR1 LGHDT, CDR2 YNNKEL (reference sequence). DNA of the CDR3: TGTGCCAGCAGCCAAGACGCAGTTTTAAACTACGAGCAGTACTTC. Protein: CASSQDAVLNYEQYF.

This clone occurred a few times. The CDR3 spells CASSLSGAADGYTF. For the CDR3, the DNA is TGCGCCAGCAGCTTGTCCGGAGCCGCCGATGGCTACACCTTC. The genes are TRBV5-1 and TRBJ1-2; D gene unclear. CDR1 is SGHRS and CDR2 is YFSETQ in the germline V gene. The V end was cut by 1 base, the J end by 6 bases, with 13 bases between. The CDR3 runs to 14 residues.

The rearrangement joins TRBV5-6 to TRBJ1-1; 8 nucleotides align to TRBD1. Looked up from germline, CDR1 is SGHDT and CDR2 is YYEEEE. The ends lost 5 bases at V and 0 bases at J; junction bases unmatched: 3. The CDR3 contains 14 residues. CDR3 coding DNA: TGTGCCAGCAGGCAGACAGGGGTGAACACTGAAGCTTTCTTT. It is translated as CASRQTGVNTEAFF. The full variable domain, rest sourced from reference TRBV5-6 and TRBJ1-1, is DAGVTQSPTHLIKTRGQQVTLRCSPKSGHDTVSWYQQALGQGPQFIFQYYEEEERQRGNFPDRFSGHQFPNYSSELNVNALLLGDSALYLCASRQTGVNTEAFFGQGTRLTVV.

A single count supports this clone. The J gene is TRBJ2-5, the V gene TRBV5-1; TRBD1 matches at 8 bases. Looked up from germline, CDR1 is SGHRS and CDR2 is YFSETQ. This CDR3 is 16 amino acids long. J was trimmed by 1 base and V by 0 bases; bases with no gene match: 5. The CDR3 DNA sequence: TGCGCCAGCAGCTTGGGGCAGGGGGCCCGCCAAGAGACCCAGTACTTC. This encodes CASSLGQGARQETQYF. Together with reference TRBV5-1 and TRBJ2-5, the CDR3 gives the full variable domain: KAGVTQTPRYLIKTRGQQVTLSCSPISGHRSVSWYQQTPGQGLQFLFEYFSETQRNKGNFPGRFSGRQFSNSRSEMNVSTLELGDSALYLCASSLGQGARQETQYFGPGTRLLVL.

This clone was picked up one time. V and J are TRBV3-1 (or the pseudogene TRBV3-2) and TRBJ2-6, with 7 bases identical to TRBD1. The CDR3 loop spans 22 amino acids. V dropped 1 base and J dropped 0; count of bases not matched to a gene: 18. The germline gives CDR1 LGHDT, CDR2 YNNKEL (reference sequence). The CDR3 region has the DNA TGTGCCAGCAGCCAAGGAAGGGGGCCGAGACACCTTTACCTCTCTGGGGCCAACGTCCTGACTTTC. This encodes CASSQGRGPRHLYLSGANVLTF.

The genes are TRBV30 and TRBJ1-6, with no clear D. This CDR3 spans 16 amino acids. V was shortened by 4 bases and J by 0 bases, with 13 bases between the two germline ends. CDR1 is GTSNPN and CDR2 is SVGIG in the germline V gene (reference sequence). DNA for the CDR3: TGTGCCTGGATGCGGCAGTCTCGCTCCTATAATTCACCCCTCCACTTT. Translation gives CAWMRQSRSYNSPLHF.

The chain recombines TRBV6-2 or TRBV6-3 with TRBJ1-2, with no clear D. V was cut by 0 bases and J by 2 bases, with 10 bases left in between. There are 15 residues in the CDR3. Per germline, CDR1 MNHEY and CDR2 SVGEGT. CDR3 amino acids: CASSYSARGNYGYTF. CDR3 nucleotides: TGTGCCAGCAGTTACTCCGCCAGAGGAAACTATGGCTACACCTTC.

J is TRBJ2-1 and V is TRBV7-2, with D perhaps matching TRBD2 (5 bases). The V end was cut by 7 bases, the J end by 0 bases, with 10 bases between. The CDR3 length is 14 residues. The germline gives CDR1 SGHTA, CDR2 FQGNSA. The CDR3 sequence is CASTPGSSYNEQFF. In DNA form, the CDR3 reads TGTGCCAGCACCCCGGGATCCTCCTACAATGAGCAGTTCTTC.

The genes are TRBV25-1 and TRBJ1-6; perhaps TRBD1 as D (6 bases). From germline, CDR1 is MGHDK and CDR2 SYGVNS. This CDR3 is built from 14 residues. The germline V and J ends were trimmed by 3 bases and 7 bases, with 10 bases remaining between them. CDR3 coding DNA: TGTGCCAGCAGTGACCGGGGGGCGAATTCACCCCTCCACTTT. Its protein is CASSDRGANSPLHF.

DNA for the CDR3: TGTGCCACCCGCGTAAGGGGTGATTATGGCTACACCTTC. This encodes CATRVRGDYGYTF. This chain links TRBV19 with TRBJ1-2; possible D gene TRBD1, 5 bases. CDR1 and CDR2 from the germline V gene are LNHDA and SQIVND (reference sequence). Trimming removed 10 bases from V and 5 bases from J, with 17 bases in between. The CDR3 runs to 13 residues.

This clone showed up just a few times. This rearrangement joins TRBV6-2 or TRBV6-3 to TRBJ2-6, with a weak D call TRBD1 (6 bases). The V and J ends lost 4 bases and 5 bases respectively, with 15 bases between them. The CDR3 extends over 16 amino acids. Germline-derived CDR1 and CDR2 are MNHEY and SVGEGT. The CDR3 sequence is CASSFDRRRWANVLTF. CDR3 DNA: TGTGCCAGCAGTTTCGACAGGCGTCGCTGGGCCAACGTCCTGACTTTC.

The CDR3 sequence is CASSQDVNTGELFF. In DNA, the CDR3 is TGCGCCAGCAGCCAAGACGTGAACACCGGGGAGCTGTTTTTT. The rearrangement joins TRBV4-3 to TRBJ2-2; D remains unclear. Trimming took off 0 bases at V and 1 base at J, with 3 bases between the two ends. The CDR3 totals 14 residues. Per germline, CDR1 LGHNA and CDR2 YSLEER.

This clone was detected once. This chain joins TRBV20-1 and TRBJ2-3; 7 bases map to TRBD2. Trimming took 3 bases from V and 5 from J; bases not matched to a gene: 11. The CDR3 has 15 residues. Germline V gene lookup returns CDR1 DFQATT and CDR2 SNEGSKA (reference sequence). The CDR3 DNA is TGCAGTGCTAGTTCCGCAGCGGGAAGGGTAGATACGCAGTATTTT. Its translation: CSASSAAGRVDTQYF.

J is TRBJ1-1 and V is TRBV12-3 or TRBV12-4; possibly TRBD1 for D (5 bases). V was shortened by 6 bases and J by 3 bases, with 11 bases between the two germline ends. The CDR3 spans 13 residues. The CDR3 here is CASSPGGYTEAFF. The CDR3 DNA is TGTGCCAGCAGCCCGGGGGGGTACACTGAAGCTTTCTTT.

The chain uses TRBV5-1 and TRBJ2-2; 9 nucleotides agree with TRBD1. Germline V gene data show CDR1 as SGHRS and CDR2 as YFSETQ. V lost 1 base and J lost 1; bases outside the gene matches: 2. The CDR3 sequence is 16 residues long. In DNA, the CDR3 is TGCGCCAGCAGCTTGCTGGGACAGGGGAACACCGGGGAGCTGTTTTTT. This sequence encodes CASSLLGQGNTGELFF.

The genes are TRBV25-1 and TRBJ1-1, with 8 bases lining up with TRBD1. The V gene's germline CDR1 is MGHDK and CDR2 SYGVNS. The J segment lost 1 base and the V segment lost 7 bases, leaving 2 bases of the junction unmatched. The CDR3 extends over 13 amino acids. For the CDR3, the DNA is TGTGCCAGCACTGGACAGGGGAACACTGAAGCTTTCTTT. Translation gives CASTGQGNTEAFF.

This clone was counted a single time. This CDR3 is CASSLSPGGLMNTEAFF. DNA for the CDR3: TGTGCCAGCAGCTTGAGTCCGGGGGGGCTAATGAACACTGAAGCTTTCTTT. V is TRBV5-5 and J is TRBJ1-1, with TRBD1 as a possible D gene (6 bases). Germline V gives CDR1 SGHKS, CDR2 YYEKEE (reference sequence). CDR3 length: 17 residues. Trimming took off 1 base at V and 0 bases at J, with 16 bases between the two ends.

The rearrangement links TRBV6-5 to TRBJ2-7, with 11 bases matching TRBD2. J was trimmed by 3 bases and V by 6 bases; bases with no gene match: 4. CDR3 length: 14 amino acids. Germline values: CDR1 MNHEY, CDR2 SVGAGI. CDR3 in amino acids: CASSLAGGLYEQYF. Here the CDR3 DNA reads TGTGCCAGCAGCTTAGCGGGAGGGCTCTACGAGCAGTACTTC.

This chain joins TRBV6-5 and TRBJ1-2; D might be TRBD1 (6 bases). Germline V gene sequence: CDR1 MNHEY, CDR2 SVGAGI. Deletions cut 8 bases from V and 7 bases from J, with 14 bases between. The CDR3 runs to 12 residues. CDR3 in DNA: TGTGCCAGCGCTAATTCAGGGGTTGGCTACACCTTC. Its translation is CASANSGVGYTF.

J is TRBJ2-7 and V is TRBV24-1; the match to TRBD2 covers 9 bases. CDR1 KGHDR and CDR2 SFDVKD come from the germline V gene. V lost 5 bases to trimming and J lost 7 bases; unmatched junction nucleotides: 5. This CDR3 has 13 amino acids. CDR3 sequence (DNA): TGTGCCACCAGTGCGGCGGGAGGGAGGGAGCAGTACTTC. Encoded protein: CATSAAGGREQYF.

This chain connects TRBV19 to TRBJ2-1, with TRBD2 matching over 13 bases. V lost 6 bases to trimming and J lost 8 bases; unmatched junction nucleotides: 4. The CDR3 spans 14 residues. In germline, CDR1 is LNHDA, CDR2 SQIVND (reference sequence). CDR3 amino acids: CASSTSGGVHEQFF. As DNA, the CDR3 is TGTGCCAGTAGCACTAGCGGGGGGGTCCATGAGCAGTTCTTC.